The rows below give T cell receptor beta chains drawn from one sample of a study of cytomegalovirus exposure and HLA in healthy donors. The protocol was immunoSEQ multiplex PCR, while the TCRdb copy is restricted to in-frame clones and leaves out a portion. The sample gives more than 95,000 clones, around 79% of which show up once; 13% to 15% is in the top ten. Sequenced sample: PBMCs. All receptors come from a woman aged 65 to 85 in good health and CMV-seropositive. The CDR3 runs from the conserved cysteine through the conserved F or W. The D gene is left open where the match is weak. Expanded clones are given a class, and other clones once, few, many or no size at all.

cdr3_aa cdr3_nt j_call clone_size v_call d_call
CASSFLTASYEQYF TGTGCCAGCAGCTTTTTAACAGCCTCCTACGAGCAGTACTTC TRBJ2-7 once TRBV7-2 NA
CASSKRGGVEQFF TGTGCCAGCAGTAAACGGGGAGGGGTTGAGCAGTTCTTC TRBJ2-1 NA TRBV27 TRBD2
CASSGTSGIGDTQYF TGTGCCAGCAGCGGGACTAGCGGAATCGGGGATACGCAGTATTTT TRBJ2-3 NA TRBV9 TRBD2
CASSRDSLETQYF TGTGCCAGTAGCAGGGACTCCCTTGAGACCCAGTACTTC TRBJ2-5 NA TRBV19 NA
CASHESLGRLYSGANVLTF TGTGCCAGCCACGAATCTCTTGGCAGGCTTTACTCTGGGGCCAACGTCCTGACTTTC TRBJ2-6 NA TRBV28 NA
CASSLNPGDEQYF TGTGCCAGCAGCTTAAACCCGGGAGACGAGCAGTACTTC TRBJ2-7 NA TRBV11-2 NA
CASRSGQNTEAFF TGCGCCAGCAGATCCGGACAGAACACTGAAGCTTTCTTT TRBJ1-1 NA TRBV5-1 NA
CASSATGGSTDTQYF TGTGCCAGCAGTGCTACAGGGGGAAGCACAGATACGCAGTATTTT TRBJ2-3 NA TRBV6-1 TRBD1
CAWSVPGRFGQGSNYGYTF TGTGCCTGGAGTGTACCGGGTAGATTCGGACAGGGCTCTAACTATGGCTACACCTTC TRBJ1-2 NA TRBV30 TRBD1
CASSFTGEVYEQYF TGTGCCAGCAGTTTTACAGGGGAGGTGTACGAGCAGTACTTC TRBJ2-7 few TRBV6-6 NA
CSSSPYRTVNYGYTF TGTTCCAGCAGCCCTTACCGGACAGTCAACTATGGCTACACCTTC TRBJ1-2 NA TRBV7-9 NA
CASTIAGGRTFGTDTQYF TGCGCCAGCACGATAGCGGGGGGGAGGACTTTTGGCACAGATACGCAGTATTTT TRBJ2-3 NA TRBV5-1 TRBD2
CASSPLTGSYTEAFF TGTGCCAGCTCACCATTGACAGGGTCTTACACTGAAGCTTTCTTT TRBJ1-1 NA TRBV18 TRBD1
CASSFWALIQSDTQYF TGTGCCAGCAGCTTTTGGGCCTTAATTCAATCAGATACGCAGTATTTT TRBJ2-3 NA TRBV7-8 NA
CASSSRQGTEAFF TGTGCCAGCAGTTCGAGGCAGGGGACTGAAGCTTTCTTT TRBJ1-1 NA TRBV6-6 NA
CASSLVGDMSSGANVLTF TGTGCCAGCAGCTTAGTAGGGGACATGAGCTCTGGGGCCAACGTCCTGACTTTC TRBJ2-6 few TRBV7-9 NA
CAWSVGGLTEAFF TGTGCCTGGAGTGTAGGCGGGTTGACTGAAGCTTTCTTT TRBJ1-1 few TRBV30 NA
CSVERTAYNEQFF TGCAGCGTTGAACGGACAGCCTACAATGAGCAGTTCTTC TRBJ2-1 NA TRBV29-1 NA
CASSMTGFTGELFF TGTGCCAGCAGCATGACAGGGTTCACCGGGGAGCTGTTTTTT TRBJ2-2 NA TRBV7-3 TRBD1
CASSLVSSRAYEQYF TGTGCCAGCAGCTTGGTTTCTTCGAGAGCCTACGAGCAGTACTTC TRBJ2-7 once TRBV5-5 NA
CSSSLGREREKLFF TGTTCCAGCAGCTTAGGGAGGGAGCGCGAAAAACTGTTTTTT TRBJ1-4 NA TRBV7-9 NA
CASSLFLLTDTQYF TGTGCCAGCAGCTTGTTCCTTCTCACAGATACGCAGTATTTT TRBJ2-3 NA TRBV5-6 NA
CASSPPAGTEYNEQFF TGTGCCAGCTCACCACCGGCAGGGACAGAGTACAATGAGCAGTTCTTC TRBJ2-1 NA TRBV18 TRBD1
CASSPAGELFF TGTGCCAGCAGCCCCGCCGGGGAGCTGTTTTTT TRBJ2-2 NA TRBV7-9 NA
CASSFVAGDKISNQPQHF TGTGCCAGCAGCTTCGTTGCGGGAGACAAGATTAGCAATCAGCCCCAGCATTTT TRBJ1-5 NA TRBV7-8 NA
CASSLGRGGRAGTDTQYF TGTGCCAGCAGCTTGGGACGTGGGGGCAGGGCTGGCACAGATACGCAGTATTTT TRBJ2-3 NA TRBV5-4 NA
CASSDGGNTIYF TGTGCCAGCAGTGACGGGGGAAACACCATATATTTT TRBJ1-3 NA TRBV6-1 NA
CASSFSGGMPVEQYF TGTGCCAGCAGCTTTTCCGGGGGGATGCCGGTCGAGCAGTACTTC TRBJ2-7 NA TRBV6-6 TRBD2
CASRVQGLVAGYTF TGTGCCAGCAGAGTACAGGGTCTCGTTGCTGGCTACACCTTC TRBJ1-2 NA TRBV2 NA
CASSPNTGWSQHF TGTGCCAGCAGTCCTAACACGGGTTGGTCCCAGCATTTT TRBJ1-5 few TRBV6-5 NA
CASSLVGGSRPSSQYF TGTGCCAGCAGTTTGGTAGGGGGCTCCCGGCCCTCCTCTCAGTACTTC TRBJ2-5 NA TRBV28 TRBD1